These T cell receptor beta chains were read from a single sample in a study of blood T cell repertoires in COVID-19. This table comes from immunoSEQ multiplex PCR, and its TCRdb copy is limited to in-frame clones, with some not included. The sample carries about 150,000 clones, roughly 80% recorded once. The sequencing sample was made of peripheral blood. The receptors derive from a middle-aged man with active or convalescent COVID-19. The CDR3 runs from the conserved cysteine through the conserved F or W. D genes are given only for firm matches. Clone size is stated in some rows and not others, as once, few, many or a class when expanded.

>TRBJ2-7|TRBD2|-|TRBV28
CASSPAGSGRGYEQYF
TGTGCCAGCAGTCCCGCAGGTAGCGGGAGAGGGTACGAGCAGTACTTC
>TRBJ1-1|-|-|TRBV2
CASSETRTASTEAFF
TGTGCCAGCAGTGAAACTAGGACAGCCTCCACTGAAGCTTTCTTT
>TRBJ2-5|-|-|TRBV12-5
CASGLAPQETQYF
TGTGCTAGTGGTTTGGCCCCGCAAGAGACCCAGTACTTC
>TRBJ2-1|TRBD1|-|TRBV28
CASSFRARGRTNEQFF
TGTGCCAGCAGTTTCCGCGCGAGGGGGCGGACGAATGAGCAGTTCTTC
>TRBJ1-4|TRBD1|few|TRBV7-9
CASSFSFGGGAGTNEKLFF
TGTGCCAGCAGCTTCTCGTTTGGAGGGGGCGCGGGAACTAATGAAAAACTGTTTTTT
>TRBJ1-2|-|-|TRBV29-1
CSGSEGQNYGYTF
TGCAGCGGCTCGGAGGGGCAAAACTATGGCTACACCTTC
>TRBJ1-1|-|-|TRBV5-8
CASSLLGRAFF
TGTGCCAGCAGCTTGTTAGGGAGGGCTTTCTTT
>TRBJ2-1|-|many|TRBV5-1
CASSLTQGRNEQFF
TGCGCCAGCAGCTTAACCCAGGGGCGGAATGAGCAGTTCTTC
>TRBJ2-2|TRBD2|-|TRBV27
CASSPLGSGGVWGELFF
TGTGCCAGCAGCCCTCTGGGTAGCGGGGGAGTTTGGGGGGAGCTGTTTTTT
>TRBJ1-1|-|-|TRBV6-2/TRBV6-3
CASSWTPRNTEAFF
TGTGCCAGCAGTTGGACACCTAGGAACACTGAAGCTTTCTTT
>TRBJ2-3|TRBD1|-|TRBV7-3
CASSLSGQVGDTQYF
TGTGCCAGCAGCTTAAGTGGACAGGTGGGGGATACGCAGTATTTT
>TRBJ1-6|-|once|TRBV4-2
CASSPPGVRTPLHF
TGTGCCAGCAGCCCCCCGGGGGTAAGGACACCCCTCCACTTT
>TRBJ2-2|-|-|TRBV7-2
CASSLVGSPGELFF
TGTGCCAGCAGCTTAGTCGGGTCCCCCGGGGAGCTGTTTTTT
>TRBJ2-2|TRBD1|-|TRBV5-8
CASSLGSGGNTGELFF
TGTGCCAGCAGCTTGGGGTCAGGGGGTAACACCGGGGAGCTGTTTTTT
>TRBJ1-1|TRBD1|-|TRBV2
CASSEGTGGTEAFF
TGTGCCAGCAGCGAGGGGACAGGGGGCACTGAAGCTTTCTTT
>TRBJ1-5|-|-|TRBV19
CASSIVGGGGNQPQHF
TGTGCCAGTAGTATTGTAGGGGGTGGTGGCAATCAGCCCCAGCATTTT
>TRBJ1-1|-|-|TRBV7-8
CASTLGVQTNTEAFF
TGTGCCAGCACCTTAGGGGTACAGACGAACACTGAAGCTTTCTTT
>TRBJ2-3|TRBD2|-|TRBV4-1
CASSQAWGTSGRKTDTQYF
TGCGCCAGCAGCCAAGCGTGGGGAACTAGCGGGAGGAAAACAGATACGCAGTATTTT
>TRBJ1-6|-|-|TRBV30
CAWSAGEAYNSPLHF
TGTGCCTGGAGTGCAGGGGAAGCCTATAATTCACCCCTCCACTTT
>TRBJ2-3|TRBD1|-|TRBV6-1
CASSEVWTGADTQYF
TGTGCCAGCAGTGAAGTTTGGACAGGGGCAGATACGCAGTATTTT
>TRBJ2-7|-|-|TRBV27
CASSGPDKSYEQYF
TGTGCCAGCAGTGGCCCGGACAAGAGCTACGAGCAGTACTTC
>TRBJ1-2|TRBD1|-|TRBV5-1
CASSYVQGEGGYGYTF
TGCGCCAGCAGCTACGTCCAGGGGGAAGGAGGCTATGGCTACACCTTC
>TRBJ2-7|TRBD2|-|TRBV28
CASRREAPYEQYF
TGTGCCAGTAGGCGGGAGGCTCCCTACGAGCAGTACTTC
>TRBJ1-4|-|few|TRBV28
CASSSPGLINEKLFF
TGTGCCAGCAGCAGCCCAGGACTGATAAATGAAAAACTGTTTTTT
>TRBJ2-1|TRBD2|-|TRBV12-3/TRBV12-4
CASSSGIYNEQFF
TGTGCCAGCTCTAGCGGGATTTACAATGAGCAGTTCTTC
>TRBJ2-5|-|-|TRBV29-1
CSVEEIAVEETQYF
TGCAGCGTTGAAGAGATAGCAGTAGAAGAGACCCAGTACTTC
>TRBJ1-4|TRBD1|few|TRBV15
CATSHRGPNEKLFF
TGTGCCACCAGCCACAGGGGACCTAATGAAAAACTGTTTTTT
>TRBJ2-1|TRBD2|-|TRBV11-2
CASSYGKSGVDNEQFF
TGTGCCAGCAGCTATGGGAAAAGCGGGGTAGACAATGAGCAGTTCTTC
>TRBJ2-5|TRBD1|-|TRBV10-3
CAISEPGQGARETQYF
TGTGCCATCAGTGAGCCGGGACAGGGGGCTCGAGAGACCCAGTACTTC
>TRBJ2-1|TRBD2|-|TRBV5-1
CASSATSGSSYNEQFF
TGCGCCAGCAGCGCCACTAGCGGGAGTTCCTACAATGAGCAGTTCTTC
>TRBJ2-7|-|-|TRBV7-9
CASSLVLVHEQYF
TGTGCCAGCAGCCTGGTACTAGTCCACGAGCAGTACTTC
>TRBJ2-5|TRBD1|few|TRBV29-1
CSVARQGKEETQYF
TGCAGCGTTGCTAGACAGGGGAAAGAAGAGACCCAGTACTTC
>TRBJ1-2|TRBD1|-|TRBV27
CASSLDPTGDGYTF
TGTGCCAGCAGTTTAGACCCGACAGGGGACGGCTACACCTTC